This entry lists 18 T cell receptor beta chains sequenced from one sample in a study of glioma-infiltrating T cells. The iRepertoire nested amplicon-rescue multiplex PCR amplified TCR alpha and beta CDR3s from RNA. Using its own MiXCR run on the multiplex PCR reads, TCRdb lists one record per CDR3 protein. The data contain 400,000 or so distinct CDR3 sequences, 35% to 45% of them seen just once; the ten biggest clones take up about 12%. Material: glioma tissue, nonneoplastic brain tissue, or PBMCs (not recorded which). The receptor set was obtained from a human donor with low-grade glioma or glioblastoma, undergoing nonglioma brain surgery, or in good health (not recorded which).

V is TRBV18 and J is TRBJ1-2; 8 bases line up with TRBD1. This CDR3 spans 13 amino acids. Germline CDR1 is KGHSH and CDR2 is LQKENI. V was pared by 3 bases and J by 6 bases, with 3 bases of the junction left unmatched. This chain's CDR3 is CASSPDRVDGYTF. CDR3 nucleotides: TGTGCCAGCTCACCGGACAGGGTGGATGGCTACACCTTC. Using reference TRBV18 and TRBJ1-2 for the parts outside the CDR3, the full variable domain is NAGVMQNPRHLVRRRGQEARLRCSPMKGHSHVYWYRQLPEEGLKFMVYLQKENIIDESGMPKERFSAEFPKEGPSILRIQQVVRGDSAAYFCASSPDRVDGYTFGSGTRLTVV.

The chain carries TRBV12-3 or TRBV12-4 and TRBJ1-2; TRBD1 might be the D (5 bases). Trimming removed 3 bases at V and 4 bases at J, with 15 bases between. The CDR3 has 15 amino acids. This chain's CDR3 is CASSFLGGLGYGYTF. The CDR3 DNA is TGTGCCAGCAGTTTCCTCGGGGGTCTCGGCTATGGCTACACCTTC.

This clonotype was seen a handful of times. The chain combines TRBV6-5 with TRBJ2-3, with D unclear. CDR3 length equals 19 residues. CDR1 is MNHEY, CDR2 SVGAGI, per germline. V was trimmed by 2 bases and J by 0 bases, leaving 21 bases between them. This CDR3 reads CASSYPPPQDVRSTDTQYF. The CDR3 coding sequence is TGTGCCAGCAGTTACCCCCCCCCGCAGGACGTTCGTAGCACAGATACGCAGTATTTT.

The rearrangement uses TRBV4-1 and TRBJ2-1; 10 bases line up with TRBD2. The CDR3 has 16 residues. The trim removed 4 bases at V and 2 bases at J, leaving 5 bases unmatched. Germline values: CDR1 MGHRA, CDR2 YSYEKL. Here the CDR3 reads CASSRIAGGPYNEQFF. CDR3 DNA: TGCGCCAGCAGCCGCATAGCGGGAGGCCCCTACAATGAGCAGTTCTTC.

The chain combines TRBV10-3 with TRBJ1-5; D is uncertain. With 1 base removed from V and 5 bases from J, the gap between germline ends came to 6 bases. CDR1 and CDR2 from the germline V gene are ENHRY and SYGVKD. The CDR3 is 13 residues long. CDR3: CAISEFNDQPQHF. The CDR3 bases are TGTGCCATCAGTGAGTTCAACGATCAGCCCCAGCATTTT.

This clonotype has at least ten counts. At one boundary the junction diverges from the germline segment, which might be a read error. V usage is TRBV28 and J usage is TRBJ1-6; a possible D gene is TRBD1 (6 bases). The CDR3 sequence is 15 residues long. In germline, CDR1 is MDHEN, CDR2 SYDVKM. For the CDR3, the DNA is TGTGCCAGCAGTTTCACAGGGAGGAATAACTCACCCCTCCACTTT. Translating gives CASSFTGRNNSPLHF.

This clonotype was seen a few times. The genes are TRBV7-2 and TRBJ1-1; no clear D gene. V dropped 3 bases and J dropped 0 bases, with 5 bases sitting between them. CDR3 length: 13 amino acids. CDR1 is SGHTA and CDR2 is FQGNSA in the germline V gene. The CDR3 sequence: CASSFQLNTEAFF. Written as DNA, the CDR3 is TGTGCCAGCAGCTTTCAGCTGAACACTGAAGCTTTCTTT.

V is TRBV15 and J is TRBJ2-7, with unresolved D. Germline CDR1 LNHNV, CDR2 YYDKDF (reference sequence). The CDR3 extends over 14 amino acids. The germline V and J ends were trimmed by 0 bases and 2 bases, with 8 bases remaining between them. The CDR3 protein is CATSRDLIAYEQYF. The CDR3 DNA follows: TGTGCCACCAGCAGAGATTTGATCGCCTACGAGCAGTACTTC.

A word on this clonotype: Germline and junction disagree at one end, which may indicate a read error. The chain is built from TRBV28 and TRBJ2-7; 8 bases match TRBD2. CDR1 and CDR2 from the germline V gene are MDHEN and SYDVKM. This CDR3 region has 16 residues. DNA of the CDR3: TGTGCCAGCAGTCCAGACGGAGCGGGAGCCCCCTACAAGCAGTACTTC. Its translation: CASSPDGAGAPYKQYF.

The chain carries TRBV7-2 and TRBJ1-5; D not certain. The CDR3 is 13 residues long. Germline V lookup: CDR1 SGHTA, CDR2 FQGNSA. V dropped 3 bases and J dropped 4 bases, with 7 bases sitting between them. CDR3 loop: CASSLRENQPQHF. The DNA of the CDR3 is TGTGCCAGCAGCTTGAGGGAGAATCAGCCCCAGCATTTT.

This clonotype was seen only once. A read error may account for a junction end that differs from germline. The J gene is TRBJ1-2, the V gene TRBV12-3 or TRBV12-4; D gene uncertain. This CDR3 comprises 13 residues. Written as DNA, the CDR3 is TGTGCCAGCACCCGTCACCCTAACCATGGCTACACCTTC. This translates into CASTRHPNHGYTF.

This chain connects TRBV4-3 to TRBJ2-3; D is undetermined. The germline V gene has CDR1 LGHNA and CDR2 YSLEER. The CDR3 has 16 residues. Deletions cut 1 base from V and 2 bases from J, with 13 bases between. The DNA of the CDR3 is TGCGCCAGCAGCCAAGGGGTTTTTTTTACCACAGATACGCAGTATTTT. Translated, it gives CASSQGVFFTTDTQYF.

This clonotype was seen a few times. The rearrangement joins TRBV6-1 to TRBJ2-1; 8 bases line up with TRBD2. Germline V gene sequence: CDR1 MNHNS, CDR2 SASEGT. V lost 7 bases and J lost 3; bases outside the gene matches: 14. This CDR3 contains 17 residues. The CDR3 nucleotides are TGTGCCAGCACGGCTAGCGGGCACTCCGGTGGCTACAATGAGCAGTTCTTC. Its translation is CASTASGHSGGYNEQFF.

The CDR3 region is CASSQEGGEGYEQYF. The CDR3 DNA sequence: TGTGCCAGCAGCCAAGAAGGCGGGGAAGGCTACGAGCAGTACTTC. This chain connects TRBV4-2 to TRBJ2-7; possibly TRBD2 for D (6 bases). Germline CDR1 LGHNA, CDR2 YNFKEQ. Between the trimmed V and J ends, which lost 0 bases and 3 bases, there was a span of 12 bases. The CDR3 runs to 15 residues.

This clonotype was seen a handful of times. The rearrangement uses TRBV20-1 and TRBJ2-1; 7 bases align to TRBD1. J lost 4 bases, V lost 7 bases, and 10 bases had no gene match. CDR1 and CDR2 (germline): DFQATT, SNEGSKA (reference sequence). This CDR3 region has 14 residues. This chain's CDR3 is CSVPGQSFYNEQFF. In DNA form, the CDR3 reads TGCAGTGTTCCGGGACAGAGTTTTTACAATGAGCAGTTCTTC.

This clonotype appeared once. The rearrangement links TRBV2 to TRBJ1-6; D gene uncertain. V was trimmed by 3 bases and J by 7 bases, leaving 10 bases between them. Germline CDR1 SNHLY, CDR2 FYNNEI. The CDR3 loop spans 14 amino acids. CDR3 region: CASSDSSYNSPLHF. CDR3 coding DNA: TGTGCCAGCAGTGATAGCAGCTACAATTCACCCCTCCACTTT.

A word on this clonotype: With a much larger clone just one base away, this may be a read error. The chain links TRBV20-1 to TRBJ1-1; D is unresolved. Germline CDR1 DFQATT, CDR2 SNEGSKA (reference sequence). The CDR3 is 13 residues long. The V end lost 3 bases, the J end lost 4 bases, and 12 bases lay between the germline ends. DNA of the CDR3: TGCAGTGCTAGCCTTCTTCGAAGCACTGAAGCTTTCTTT. Amino acids: CSASLLRSTEAFF.

The CDR3: CSVEDPAAPTNEKLFF. The CDR3 DNA sequence: TGCAGCGTTGAAGATCCGGCAGCTCCAACTAATGAAAAACTGTTTTTT. The chain joins TRBV29-1 to TRBJ1-4, with D unresolved. The V gene's germline CDR1 is SQVTM and CDR2 ANQGSEA. Trimming left V 0 bases short and J 0 bases short, with 11 bases between. This CDR3 comprises 16 residues.